The 15 T cell receptor beta chains below all came from one sample that was sequenced in a study of blood T cell repertoires in COVID-19. Method: immunoSEQ multiplex PCR; TCRdb's copy keeps in-frame clones and lacks some. The sample holds 110,000 or so clones, around 84% seen once. The sequencing sample was made of peripheral blood. The origin of the receptors is a human donor in a cohort sampled during active COVID-19.

The chain combines TRBV12-5 with TRBJ2-7; perhaps TRBD1 as D (5 bases). V was shortened by 1 base and J by 4 bases, with 5 bases between the two germline ends. Germline V gene sequence: CDR1 LGHNT, CDR2 FRNRAP. The CDR3 extends over 12 amino acids. The CDR3 nucleotides are TGTGCTAGTGGTTTGGACAGGTACGAGCAGTACTTC. This codes for CASGLDRYEQYF.

This CDR3 reads CASSQVGGYNEQFF. The CDR3 bases are TGTGCCAGCAGCCAAGTGGGGGGTTACAATGAGCAGTTCTTC. The chain couples TRBV3-1 (or the pseudogene TRBV3-2) to TRBJ2-1; a possible D gene is TRBD2 (6 bases). The CDR3 runs to 14 residues. CDR1 LGHDT and CDR2 YNNKEL come from the germline V gene (reference sequence). The V end lost 1 base, the J end lost 4 bases, and 8 bases lay between the germline ends.

The chain links TRBV7-2 to TRBJ1-1, with a possible D match to TRBD1 (6 bases). The CDR3 consists of 13 residues. Germline V lookup: CDR1 SGHTA, CDR2 FQGNSA. Trimming stripped 2 bases from V and 7 bases from J, with 11 bases between. CDR3 DNA sequence: TGTGCCAGCAGCTTATTCAGGGGCAGTGAAGCTTTCTTT. Translation gives CASSLFRGSEAFF.

The genes are TRBV5-4 and TRBJ2-1; possibly TRBD1 for D (6 bases). This CDR3 region has 15 residues. Germline V gives CDR1 SGHNT, CDR2 YYREEE (reference sequence). The V end was cut by 4 bases, the J end by 0 bases, with 11 bases between. Here the CDR3 reads CASSRDKSSYNEQFF. The CDR3 bases are TGTGCCAGCAGCCGGGACAAGAGCTCCTACAATGAGCAGTTCTTC.

The V call is TRBV5-6, the J call TRBJ1-4; a possible D gene is TRBD1 (5 bases). Trimming cost V 1 base and J 5 bases, with 18 bases left between them. This CDR3 is built from 17 residues. The germline CDR1 and CDR2 sequences are SGHDT and YYEEEE. This CDR3 is CASSLHGGGTANEKLFF. CDR3 coding DNA: TGTGCCAGCAGCTTGCATGGGGGAGGGACGGCAAATGAAAAACTGTTTTTT. Together with reference TRBV5-6 and TRBJ1-4, the CDR3 gives the full variable domain: DAGVTQSPTHLIKTRGQQVTLRCSPKSGHDTVSWYQQALGQGPQFIFQYYEEEERQRGNFPDRFSGHQFPNYSSELNVNALLLGDSALYLCASSLHGGGTANEKLFFGSGTQLSVL.

This sequence joins TRBV20-1 and TRBJ2-2; D is perhaps TRBD1 (5 bases). The germline gives CDR1 DFQATT, CDR2 SNEGSKA (reference sequence). CDR3 length: 11 amino acids. V was shortened by 4 bases and J by 5 bases, with 5 bases between the two germline ends. The DNA of the CDR3 is TGCAGTGCTACAGGGACCGGGGAGCTGTTTTTT. Translated, it gives CSATGTGELFF.

This rearrangement joins TRBV11-2 to TRBJ1-2; TRBD1 matches 9 bases. The CDR3 extends over 13 amino acids. Germline values: CDR1 SGHAT, CDR2 FQNNGV. Trimming took 5 bases from V and 7 from J; bases not matched to a gene: 5. DNA of the CDR3: TGTGCCAGCAGCCAGACAGGGGGTGGTGGCTACACCTTC. It is translated as CASSQTGGGGYTF. Using reference TRBV11-2 and TRBJ1-2 for the parts outside the CDR3, the full variable domain is EAGVAQSPRYKIIEKRQSVAFWCNPISGHATLYWYQQILGQGPKLLIQFQNNGVVDDSQLPKDRFSAERLKGVDSTLKIQPAKLEDSAVYLCASSQTGGGGYTFGSGTRLTVV.

The chain joins TRBV5-8 to TRBJ1-1, with 7 bases matching TRBD1. There are 13 residues in the CDR3. After removal of 5 bases from V and 10 bases from J, the junction contained 11 bases not matched to a gene. Looked up from germline, CDR1 is SGHTS and CDR2 is YDEGEE. CDR3 coding DNA: TGTGCCAGCAGACCACAGGGGCGACAGGTAGCTTTCTTT. It is translated as CASRPQGRQVAFF.

This clone has a handful of counts. Here the CDR3 DNA reads TGTGCCACCCGTTCGGGAGGGAGCTCCTACGAGCAGTACTTC. It codes for CATRSGGSSYEQYF. This chain connects TRBV10-3 to TRBJ2-7, with 8 nucleotides matching TRBD2. Trimming removed 10 bases from V and 0 bases from J; junction bases left unmatched: 8. Looked up from germline, CDR1 is ENHRY and CDR2 is SYGVKD. The CDR3 is 14 residues long.

This clone was seen only a few times. This chain uses TRBV6-6 with TRBJ1-5; D gene ambiguous. V lost 0 bases, J lost 4 bases, and 13 bases lay in between. The CDR3 has 16 amino acids. Germline loops: CDR1 MNHNY, CDR2 SVGAGI (reference sequence). CDR3 in amino acids: CASSYSIGGSNQPQHF. The CDR3 nucleotides read TGTGCCAGCAGTTACTCGATTGGAGGGAGTAATCAGCCCCAGCATTTT.

V and J are TRBV19 and TRBJ1-4; D is uncertain. From germline, CDR1 is LNHDA and CDR2 SQIVND (reference sequence). The CDR3 length is 14 residues. The V and J ends lost 5 bases and 5 bases respectively, with 12 bases between them. CDR3 DNA sequence: TGTGCCAGTAGTTCAACATTGGGCAATGAAAAACTGTTTTTT. Protein: CASSSTLGNEKLFF.

The rearrangement links TRBV7-2 to TRBJ2-4; D remains unclear. The CDR3 runs 15 residues. Germline-derived CDR1 and CDR2 are SGHTA and FQGNSA. The V end lost 2 bases, the J end lost 1 base, and 9 bases lay between the germline ends. For the CDR3, the DNA is TGTGCCAGCAGCTTAATCCGGGTGGCCAAAAACATTCAGTACTTC. Protein sequence: CASSLIRVAKNIQYF.

J is TRBJ1-5 and V is TRBV29-1, with D perhaps TRBD1 (5 bases). V was trimmed by 2 bases and J by 5 bases, leaving 13 bases between them. The CDR3 length is 14 residues. Looked up from germline, CDR1 is SQVTM and CDR2 is ANQGSEA. The chain's CDR3 is CSVERSGLDQPQHF. The CDR3 nucleotides are TGCAGCGTTGAAAGGTCAGGGCTGGATCAGCCCCAGCATTTT.

The CDR3 sequence is CASSPGLASYEQYF. CDR3 nucleotide sequence: TGTGCCAGCAGCCCAGGACTAGCCTCCTACGAGCAGTACTTC. The chain couples TRBV7-2 to TRBJ2-7; 8 positions agree with TRBD2. Unmatched junction bases numbered 3, after V lost 5 bases and J lost 0 bases. The CDR3 covers 14 residues. Looked up from germline, CDR1 is SGHTA and CDR2 is FQGNSA.

This clone appeared once. The rearrangement links TRBV5-1 to TRBJ1-2; 7 nucleotides agree with TRBD1. In germline, CDR1 is SGHRS, CDR2 YFSETQ. The CDR3 is 13 amino acids. Germline trimming cut 0 bases from V and 8 bases from J; bases unmatched to any gene: 4. CDR3 nucleotide sequence: TGCGCCAGCAGCTTGGACAGGGGATGGGGCTACACCTTC. Protein product: CASSLDRGWGYTF.